This T cell receptor beta chain emerged from a study of OX40 agonist ivuxolimab in advanced cancers. General study points: Normalized T-cell clonal expansion was also low in some nonresponders. At 0.1 to 3.0 mg/kg and by week 6, CD4+ and CD8+ T cells in the blood had expanded clonally. Some of the lowest clonal expansion was seen in partial responders at 0.1-3.0 mg/kg.

On this clone: Its cognate antigen is unknown.

With 4 bases removed from V and 5 bases from J, the gap between germline ends came to 23 bases. CDR3 length: 17 amino acids. Germline V gene sequence: CDR1 MGHRA, CDR2 YSYEKL. Data came from immunoSEQ multiplex PCR; TCRdb stores just in-frame clones and leaves some out. This table holds approximately 90,000 clones, 91% found once. Specimen: CD4+ or CD8+ T cells sorted from blood, collected in a trial of the OX40 agonist ivuxolimab. This chain uses TRBV4-1 with TRBJ2-5; D might be TRBD1 (6 bases). The TCR comes from an adult with an advanced solid tumor such as melanoma, head and neck, liver or kidney cancer. The CDR3 sequence is CASSPSGQGWGRETQYF. The CDR3 DNA follows: TGCGCCAGCAGCCCCTCCGGCCAAGGTTGGGGGCGGGAGACCCAGTACTTC.